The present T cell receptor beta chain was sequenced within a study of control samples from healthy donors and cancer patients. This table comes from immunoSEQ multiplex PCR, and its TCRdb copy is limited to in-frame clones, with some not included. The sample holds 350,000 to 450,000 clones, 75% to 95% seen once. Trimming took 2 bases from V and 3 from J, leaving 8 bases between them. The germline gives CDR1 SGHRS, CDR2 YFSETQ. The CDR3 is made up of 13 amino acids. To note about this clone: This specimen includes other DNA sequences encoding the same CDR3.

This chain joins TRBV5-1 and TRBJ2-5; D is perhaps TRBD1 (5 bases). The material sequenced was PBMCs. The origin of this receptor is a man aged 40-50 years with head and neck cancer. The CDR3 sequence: CASSLGREETQYF. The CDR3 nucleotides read TGCGCCAGCAGCTTAGGCAGGGAAGAGACCCAGTACTTC.